Listed below are T cell receptor beta chains from one sample, sequenced in a study of sequential checkpoint blockade in melanoma. The protocol was immunoSEQ multiplex PCR, while the TCRdb copy is restricted to in-frame clones and leaves out a portion. The table records approximately 37,000 clones, over 30% of them present only once. Source: tumor tissue (inferred from file names), taken from a patient given nivolumab and ipilimumab in sequence. These receptors were obtained from a human donor with melanoma. Each CDR3 is given with its conserved first and last residue.

>TRBJ2-7|TRBV15
CATSIGPRTQGLSYEQYF
>TRBJ2-5|TRBV30
CAWKKTSRGAQYF
>TRBJ2-1|TRBV19
CASSTPYPYNEQFF
>TRBJ2-1|TRBV11-3
CASSSRDYPTNEQFF
>TRBJ2-5|TRBV19
CASSIDARGGTAGVQETQYF
>TRBJ2-3|TRBV11-3
CASSLDSGGALAYF
>TRBJ1-5|TRBV6-8
CASRDVSNQPQHF
>TRBJ2-5|TRBV12-5
CASGTGGLPQYF
>TRBJ1-2|TRBV28
CASSLPPGQNYGYTF
>TRBJ2-7|TRBV9
CASSESGAAYEQYF
>TRBJ1-4|TRBV19
CASTAGTTNEKLFF
>TRBJ1-5|TRBV18
CASSRDLGQPQHF
>TRBJ2-7|TRBV9
CASKPRDYTYEQYF
>TRBJ2-7|TRBV11-3
CASSVNRVGYEQYF
>TRBJ2-2|TRBV18
CASSSGATNTGELFF
>TRBJ2-3|TRBV11-3
CASSQGSAADTQYF
>TRBJ2-1|TRBV6-8
CASTPLTGGKYNEQFF
>TRBJ1-2|TRBV11-3
CASSPPGAGYGYTF
>TRBJ1-1|TRBV6-8
CASSLYGVPAFF
>TRBJ2-7|TRBV9
CASSVGPALEQYF
>TRBJ2-2|TRBV7-6
CASSSRAGTEITGELFF
>TRBJ2-7|TRBV9
CASNQRVNEQYF
>TRBJ1-4|TRBV28
CASSSHGTANEKLFF
>TRBJ2-4|TRBV6-8
CASSLSGSGGVRSQYF
>TRBJ1-2|TRBV6-8
CASSPRGSYGYTF